The present entry profiles one T cell receptor beta chain with its context. Germline values: CDR1 LGHNA, CDR2 YSLEER. The trim removed 3 bases at V and 2 bases at J, leaving 10 bases unmatched. The CDR3 spans 17 residues. These data originate in a study of T-cell reconstitution after alpha-beta-depleted transplantation in children. Using unique molecular identifiers, the investigators prepared the TCRbeta library. A single record per CDR3 protein comes from TCRdb applying MiXCR to the PCR reads. This table has 110,000 or so distinct CDR3 sequences, about 6.5% appearing once. This clonotype was obtained from a male patient aged 2-15 years who had a stem cell transplant for acute lymphoblastic leukemia, so the T cells may come from the graft donor. Here the sequenced sample was PBMCs, mostly from graft donor cells, taken 360 days after TCRalphabeta/CD19-depleted stem cell transplant. V gene TRBV4-3 combines with J gene TRBJ1-1; TRBD1 matches at 9 bases. CDR3 sequence reads: CASSHSPWTGANTEAFF. The CDR3 nucleotides read TGCGCCAGCAGCCATTCTCCTTGGACAGGGGCCAACACTGAAGCTTTCTTT.